This note documents a single T cell receptor (beta chain) sequence. What it binds is unknown. The data derive from a study of OX40 agonist ivuxolimab in advanced cancers. Study-level information: The dose-escalation cohort had hepatocellular carcinoma, melanoma, renal cell or head and neck cancer. Among those treated, three patients had partial responses, one with hepatocellular carcinoma and two with cutaneous melanoma. Study results and caveats: Also present in some nonresponders was a low level of normalized T-cell clonal expansion.

This CDR3 has 15 residues. The V gene's germline CDR1 is LNHDA and CDR2 SQIVND (reference sequence). Using immunoSEQ multiplex PCR, the repertoire was profiled, and TCRdb retains in-frame clones only, with some absent. The sample includes fewer than 80,000 clones, around four fifths of them seen just once. This specimen consisted of CD4+ or CD8+ T cells sorted from blood, obtained in a trial of the OX40 agonist ivuxolimab. The source of this sequence is an adult with an advanced solid tumor such as melanoma, head and neck, liver or kidney cancer. The gene calls are TRBV19 and TRBJ2-5; possibly TRBD1 or TRBD2 for D (6 bases each). The J call may be faulty, since TRBJ2-7 better matches the DNA end. The CDR3 here is CASIIDRGGSYEQYF. CDR3 nucleotide sequence: TGTGCCAGCATAATAGATCGAGGGGGGTCCTACGAGCAGTACTTC.